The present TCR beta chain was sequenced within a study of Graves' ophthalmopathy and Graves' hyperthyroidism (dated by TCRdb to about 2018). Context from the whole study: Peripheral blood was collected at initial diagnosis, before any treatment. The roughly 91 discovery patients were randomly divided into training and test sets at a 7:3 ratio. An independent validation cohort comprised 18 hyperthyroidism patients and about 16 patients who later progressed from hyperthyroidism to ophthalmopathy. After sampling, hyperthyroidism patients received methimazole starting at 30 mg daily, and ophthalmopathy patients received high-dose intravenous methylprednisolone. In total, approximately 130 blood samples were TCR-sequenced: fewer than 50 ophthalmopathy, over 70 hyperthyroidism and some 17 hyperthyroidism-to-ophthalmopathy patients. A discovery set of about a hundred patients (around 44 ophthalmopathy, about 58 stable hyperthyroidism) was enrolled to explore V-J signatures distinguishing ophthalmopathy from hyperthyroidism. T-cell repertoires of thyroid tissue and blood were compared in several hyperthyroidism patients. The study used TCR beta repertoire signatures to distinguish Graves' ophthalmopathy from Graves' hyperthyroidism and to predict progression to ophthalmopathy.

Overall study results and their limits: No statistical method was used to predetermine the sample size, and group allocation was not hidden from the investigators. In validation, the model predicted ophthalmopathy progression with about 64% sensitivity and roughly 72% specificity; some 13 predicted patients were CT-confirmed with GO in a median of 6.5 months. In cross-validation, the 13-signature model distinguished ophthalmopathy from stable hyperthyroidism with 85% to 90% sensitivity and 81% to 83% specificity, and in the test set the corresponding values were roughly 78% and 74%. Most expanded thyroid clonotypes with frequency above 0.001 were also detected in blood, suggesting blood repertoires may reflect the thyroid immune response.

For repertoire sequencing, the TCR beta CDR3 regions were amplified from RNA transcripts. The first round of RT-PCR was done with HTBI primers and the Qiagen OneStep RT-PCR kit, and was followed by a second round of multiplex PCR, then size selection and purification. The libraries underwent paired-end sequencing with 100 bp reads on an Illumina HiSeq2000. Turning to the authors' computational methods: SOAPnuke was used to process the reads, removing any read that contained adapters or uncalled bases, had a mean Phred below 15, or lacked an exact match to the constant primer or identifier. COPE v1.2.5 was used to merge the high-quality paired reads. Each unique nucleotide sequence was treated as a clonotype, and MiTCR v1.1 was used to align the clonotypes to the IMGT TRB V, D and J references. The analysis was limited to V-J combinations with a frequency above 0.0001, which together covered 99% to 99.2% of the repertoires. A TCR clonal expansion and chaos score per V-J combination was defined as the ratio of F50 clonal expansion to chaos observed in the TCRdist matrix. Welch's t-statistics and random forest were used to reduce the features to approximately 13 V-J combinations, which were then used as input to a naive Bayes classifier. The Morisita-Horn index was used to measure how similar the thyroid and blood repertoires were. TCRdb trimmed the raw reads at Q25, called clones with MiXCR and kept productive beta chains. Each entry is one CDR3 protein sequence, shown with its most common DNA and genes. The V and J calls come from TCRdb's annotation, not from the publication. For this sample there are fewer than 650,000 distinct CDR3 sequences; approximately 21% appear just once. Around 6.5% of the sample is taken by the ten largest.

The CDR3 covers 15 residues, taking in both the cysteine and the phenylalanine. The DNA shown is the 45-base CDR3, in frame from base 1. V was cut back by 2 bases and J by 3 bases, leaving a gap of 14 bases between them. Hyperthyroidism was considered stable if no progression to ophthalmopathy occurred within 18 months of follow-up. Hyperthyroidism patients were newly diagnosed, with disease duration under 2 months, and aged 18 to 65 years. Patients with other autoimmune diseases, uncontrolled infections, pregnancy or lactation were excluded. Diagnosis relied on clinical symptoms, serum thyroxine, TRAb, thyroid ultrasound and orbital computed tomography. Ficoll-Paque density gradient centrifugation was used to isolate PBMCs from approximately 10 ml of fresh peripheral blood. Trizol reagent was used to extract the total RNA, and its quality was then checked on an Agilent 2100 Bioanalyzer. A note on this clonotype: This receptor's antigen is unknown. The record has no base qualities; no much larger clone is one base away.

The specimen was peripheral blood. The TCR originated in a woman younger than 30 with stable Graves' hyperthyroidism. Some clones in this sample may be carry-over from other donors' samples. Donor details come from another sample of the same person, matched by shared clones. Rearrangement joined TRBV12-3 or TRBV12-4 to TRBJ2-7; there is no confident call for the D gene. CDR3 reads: CASSLSDRLLYEQYF. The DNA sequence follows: TGTGCCAGCAGTTTATCGGACCGTTTACTCTACGAGCAGTACTTC.